Sequencing of this T cell receptor (beta chain) was carried out in a study of vaccination and CD4 T cells after COVID-19. Across the study: A median of roughly 72 days (range 14 to 241) separated dose two from the taking of post-vaccine samples. The authors gave control cultures a CEFX pool, an HIV-1 Nef pool, or no peptide.

This sample's treatment: roughly 10-day PBMC culture with coronavirus spike peptide pools or control peptides (ViraFEST assay). Oncomine TCR Beta short-read sequencing was applied to DNA from cultured CD4+ T cells. Cultured CD4+ T cells were the source of extracted genomic DNA. One entry per CDR3 protein, called by TCRdb with MiXCR from the PCR reads. Of roughly 20,000 distinct CDR3 sequences in the sample, roughly 67% were seen once. This clonotype was picked up a small number of times. Antigen unknown. The sequenced material came from CD4+ T cells from blood, cultured in vitro. The source is a human donor who had recovered from COVID-19.

This CDR3 reads CASSSTFRQPQHF. The CDR3 nucleotides are TGTGCCAGCAGTTCCACCTTTAGGCAGCCCCAGCATTTT. The chain has TRBV6-5 and TRBJ1-5; D unclear. The V gene lost 4 bases and the J gene lost 7 bases, with 11 bases spanning the gap. CDR3 length: 13 amino acids. Germline-derived CDR1 and CDR2 are MNHEY and SVGAGI.